This T cell receptor beta chain derives from a study of blood T cell repertoires in COVID-19. Across the whole study: PBMCs, B-cell-depleted T cells, or T cells were the source of the cDNA or gDNA that made up the material.

Authors' methods: Reference gene primer amplification in the assay estimated nucleated cell counts. Repertoires were generated with immunoSEQ multiplex PCR, while TCRdb's copy carries only in-frame clones and drops some. D and trimming come from the DNA, and the V and J calls and clone size come from that table. The table records about 64,000 clones, around 90% of them present only once. Per the germline V gene, CDR1 is SGHTA and CDR2 is FQGNSA. V lost 1 base, J lost 2 bases, and 5 bases stayed unmatched. The CDR3 has 15 residues. Everyone who took part was about 18 to 90 years old, and they came from about two dozen US areas.

The V and J genes are TRBV7-2 and TRBJ2-7, with TRBD2 matching 7 bases. The clonotype originates from a woman between 35 and 50 years old who had recovered from COVID-19. The sequenced sample consisted of PBMCs or T cells enriched from blood (not recorded which). CDR3 bases: TGTGCCAGCAGCTTAGAGGCTAGCGGTGCCTACGAGCAGTACTTC. This encodes CASSLEASGAYEQYF.